This T cell receptor beta chain was documented in a study of response to subunit inactivated influenza vaccine. Whole-study findings and limits: Authors suggested few new T cells are recruited by each seasonal influenza vaccination.

Germline-derived CDR1 and CDR2 are MDHEN and SYDVKM. The CDR3 is 14 amino acids. V lost 3 bases to trimming and J lost 6 bases, with 12 bases between them. Concerning this clonotype itself: Its antigen is still unknown.

TCRdb called the RT-PCR reads again in MiXCR, with one record for every CDR3 protein. Of more than 150,000 distinct CDR3 sequences listed, about 10% are singletons. Material: non-naive T cells sorted from PBMCs, obtained on the day of vaccination. The chain uses TRBV28 and TRBJ2-4; possibly TRBD1 for D (6 bases). This TCR derives from a man aged 50 to 59 who received an inactivated influenza vaccine. CDR3: CASSLNRVPNIQYF. CDR3 bases: TGTGCCAGCAGTTTGAACAGGGTCCCAAACATTCAGTACTTC. Based on the CDR3 plus reference TRBV28 and TRBJ2-4, the full variable domain is DVKVTQSSRYLVKRTGEKVFLECVQDMDHENMFWYRQDPGLGLRLIYFSYDVKMKEKGDIPEGYSVSREKKERFSLILESASTNQTSMYLCASSLNRVPNIQYFGAGTRLSVL.